This is a list of T cell receptor beta chains from one sample in a study of T-cell memory formation after mild COVID-19. TCRdb re-derived calls from the 5' RACE reads in MiXCR, one entry per CDR3 protein. Here the sample spans 560,000 or so distinct CDR3 sequences, approximately 15% being singletons. Sequenced input: PBMCs or a T cell subset sorted from them (not recorded which). Receptor source: an adult woman who had mild COVID-19 (a few samples of this study predate the infection). Cell type and time point are not known. Each CDR3 is given with its conserved first and last residue. Fields, in order: D gene, clone size, V gene, J gene, CDR3 protein, CDR3 DNA. The D gene is left open where the match is weak. A clone size is listed for some rows: how often the clone was seen (once, few, many), or a class if it is expanded.

.,.,TRBV7-9,TRBJ2-2,CASSFGEVNTGELFF,TGTGCCAGCAGCTTCGGGGAGGTGAACACCGGGGAGCTGTTTTTT
.,many,TRBV7-6,TRBJ2-7,CASSLGARSYEQYF,TGTGCCAGCAGCTTAGGGGCCAGGAGCTACGAGCAGTACTTC
.,.,TRBV4-3,TRBJ1-2,CASSQDGTSYGYTF,TGCGCCAGCAGCCAAGATGGCACTAGCTATGGCTACACCTTC
.,.,TRBV2,TRBJ2-6,CASSEMRGANVLTF,TGTGCCAGCAGTGAAATGAGAGGGGCCAACGTCCTGACTTTC
TRBD1,.,TRBV11-1,TRBJ1-1,CASSTGQGVRGTEAFF,TGTGCCAGCAGCACTGGACAGGGAGTCCGTGGCACTGAAGCTTTCTTT
TRBD1,.,TRBV6-1,TRBJ2-1,CASRVGQGTGNEQFF,TGTGCCAGCAGGGTGGGACAGGGGACAGGGAATGAGCAGTTCTTC
TRBD1,few,TRBV24-1,TRBJ2-5,CATSDRGQGGRETQYF,TGTGCCACCAGTGATAGGGGACAGGGAGGGCGAGAGACCCAGTACTTC
TRBD2,few,TRBV15,TRBJ2-7,CATSRGEGFYEQYF,TGTGCCACCAGCAGAGGGGAGGGTTTTTACGAGCAGTACTTC
.,few,TRBV20-1,TRBJ1-4,CSASEPTTNEKLFF,TGCAGTGCTAGTGAGCCTACAACTAATGAAAAACTGTTTTTT
.,few,TRBV5-1,TRBJ2-5,CASRSLETQYF,TGCGCCAGCAGGTCACTAGAGACCCAGTACTTC
.,many,TRBV9,TRBJ2-7,CASSGSSYEQYF,TGTGCCAGCAGTGGCTCTTCCTACGAGCAGTACTTC
TRBD1,.,TRBV19,TRBJ1-6,CAVRQGGNSPLHF,TGTGCCGTACGACAGGGGGGCAATTCACCCCTCCACTTT
TRBD1,.,TRBV6-5,TRBJ2-2,CASSWTGITGELFF,TGTGCCAGCAGTTGGACAGGGATCACCGGGGAGCTGTTTTTT
.,.,TRBV29-1,TRBJ2-7,CSVARGGYEQYF,TGCAGCGTTGCCAGGGGCGGGTACGAGCAGTACTTC
.,.,TRBV12-3/TRBV12-4,TRBJ1-1,CASSLIGGRAEAFF,TGTGCCAGCAGTTTAATCGGGGGGCGGGCTGAAGCTTTCTTT
.,few,TRBV6-1,TRBJ2-1,CASSARWVGNNEQFF,TGTGCCAGCAGCGCACGGTGGGTCGGGAACAATGAGCAGTTCTTC
.,few,TRBV29-1,TRBJ1-1,CSARRDRSEAFF,TGCAGCGCCCGAAGGGACCGGAGTGAAGCTTTCTTT